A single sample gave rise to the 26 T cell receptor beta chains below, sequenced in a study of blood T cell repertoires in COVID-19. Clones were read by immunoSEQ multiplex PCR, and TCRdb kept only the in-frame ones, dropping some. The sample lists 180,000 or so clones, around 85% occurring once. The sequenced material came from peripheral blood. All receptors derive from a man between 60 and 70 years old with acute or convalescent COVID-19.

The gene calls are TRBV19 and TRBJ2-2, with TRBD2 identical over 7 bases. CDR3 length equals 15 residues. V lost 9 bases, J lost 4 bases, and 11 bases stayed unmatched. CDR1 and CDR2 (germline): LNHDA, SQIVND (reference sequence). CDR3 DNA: TGTGCCAGCTACCCTTCGGGGGGTTTCACCGGGGAGCTGTTTTTT. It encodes CASYPSGGFTGELFF.

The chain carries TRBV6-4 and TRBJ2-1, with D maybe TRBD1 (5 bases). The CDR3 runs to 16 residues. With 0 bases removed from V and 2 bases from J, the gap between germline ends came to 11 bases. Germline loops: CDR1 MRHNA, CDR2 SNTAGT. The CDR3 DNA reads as TGTGCCAGCAGTGACTCCTGGGCAGGGACCTACAATGAGCAGTTCTTC. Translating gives CASSDSWAGTYNEQFF.

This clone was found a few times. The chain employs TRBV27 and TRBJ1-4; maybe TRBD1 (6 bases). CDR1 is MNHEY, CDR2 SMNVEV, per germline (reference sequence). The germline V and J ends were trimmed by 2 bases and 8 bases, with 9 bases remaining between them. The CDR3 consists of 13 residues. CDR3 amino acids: CASSLPGDEKLFF. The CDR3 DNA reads TGTGCCAGCAGTTTACCAGGGGACGAAAAACTGTTTTTT.

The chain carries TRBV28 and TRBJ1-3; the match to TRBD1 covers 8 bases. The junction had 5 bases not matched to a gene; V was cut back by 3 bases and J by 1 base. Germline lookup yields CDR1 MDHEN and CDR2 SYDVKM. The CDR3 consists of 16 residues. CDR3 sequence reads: CASSFEYRGSGNTIYF. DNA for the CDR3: TGTGCCAGCAGTTTTGAGTACAGGGGGTCTGGAAACACCATATATTTT.

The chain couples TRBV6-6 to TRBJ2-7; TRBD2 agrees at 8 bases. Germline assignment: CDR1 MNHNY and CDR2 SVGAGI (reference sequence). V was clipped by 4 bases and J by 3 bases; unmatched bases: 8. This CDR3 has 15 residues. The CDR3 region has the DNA TGTGCCAGCAGTTCTGTACGGGGGGGACACTACGAGCAGTACTTC. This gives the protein CASSSVRGGHYEQYF.

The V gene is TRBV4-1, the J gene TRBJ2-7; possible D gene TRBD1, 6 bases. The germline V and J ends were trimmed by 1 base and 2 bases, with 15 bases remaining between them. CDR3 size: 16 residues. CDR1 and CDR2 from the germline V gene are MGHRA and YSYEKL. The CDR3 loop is CASSQAPQGRAYEQYF. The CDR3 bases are TGCGCCAGCAGCCAAGCCCCCCAGGGGAGAGCCTACGAGCAGTACTTC.

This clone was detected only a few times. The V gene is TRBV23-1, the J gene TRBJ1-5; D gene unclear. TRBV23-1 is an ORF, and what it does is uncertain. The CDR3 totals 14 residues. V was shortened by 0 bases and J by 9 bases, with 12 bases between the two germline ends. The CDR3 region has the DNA TGCGCCAGCAGTCAATCGGCCGCACCCAGGCCCCAGCATTTT. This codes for CASSQSAAPRPQHF.

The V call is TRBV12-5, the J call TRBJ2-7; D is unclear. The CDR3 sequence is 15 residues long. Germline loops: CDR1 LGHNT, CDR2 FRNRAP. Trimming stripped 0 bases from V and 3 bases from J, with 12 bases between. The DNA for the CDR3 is TGTGCTAGTGGTTTGGTACAAGAAACCGTCTACGAGCAGTACTTC. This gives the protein CASGLVQETVYEQYF.

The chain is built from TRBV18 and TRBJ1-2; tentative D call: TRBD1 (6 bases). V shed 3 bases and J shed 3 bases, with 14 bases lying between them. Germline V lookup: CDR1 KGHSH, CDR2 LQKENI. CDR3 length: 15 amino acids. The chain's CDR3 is CASSPSTGIDYGYTF. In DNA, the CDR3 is TGTGCCAGCTCACCGTCAACAGGGATTGACTATGGCTACACCTTC.

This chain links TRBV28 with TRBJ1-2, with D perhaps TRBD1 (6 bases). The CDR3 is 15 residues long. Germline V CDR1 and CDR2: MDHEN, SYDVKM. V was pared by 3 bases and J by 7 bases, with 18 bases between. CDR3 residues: CASSLRTAFLGGYTF. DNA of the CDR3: TGTGCCAGCAGTTTGAGGACAGCCTTCTTAGGTGGCTACACCTTC.

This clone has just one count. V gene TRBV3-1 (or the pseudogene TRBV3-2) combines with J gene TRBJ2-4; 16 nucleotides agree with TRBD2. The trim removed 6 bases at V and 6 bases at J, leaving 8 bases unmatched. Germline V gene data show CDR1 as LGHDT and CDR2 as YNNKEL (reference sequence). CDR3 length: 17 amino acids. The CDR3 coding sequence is TGTGCCAGCAGTCCGGGACTAGCGGGAGGGCCATTAAACATTCAGTACTTC. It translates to CASSPGLAGGPLNIQYF.

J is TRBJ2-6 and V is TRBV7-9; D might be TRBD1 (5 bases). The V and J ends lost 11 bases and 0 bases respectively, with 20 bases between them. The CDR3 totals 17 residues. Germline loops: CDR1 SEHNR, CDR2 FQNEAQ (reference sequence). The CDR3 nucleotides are TGTGCCGCCTCCCGTGGGCAGGGAAACTCTGGGGCCAACGTCCTGACTTTC. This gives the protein CAASRGQGNSGANVLTF.

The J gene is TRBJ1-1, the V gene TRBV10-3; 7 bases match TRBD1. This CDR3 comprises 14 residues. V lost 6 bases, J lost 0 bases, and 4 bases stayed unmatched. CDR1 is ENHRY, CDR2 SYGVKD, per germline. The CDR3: CAISPGQLNTEAFF. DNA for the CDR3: TGTGCCATCAGCCCGGGACAGTTGAACACTGAAGCTTTCTTT.

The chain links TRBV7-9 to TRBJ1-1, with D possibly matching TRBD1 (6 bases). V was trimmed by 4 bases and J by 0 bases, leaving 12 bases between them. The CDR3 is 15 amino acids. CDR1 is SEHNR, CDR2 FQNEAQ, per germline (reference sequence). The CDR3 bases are TGTGCCAGCAGCTGGGGGCCAGGGTTGAACACTGAAGCTTTCTTT. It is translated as CASSWGPGLNTEAFF.

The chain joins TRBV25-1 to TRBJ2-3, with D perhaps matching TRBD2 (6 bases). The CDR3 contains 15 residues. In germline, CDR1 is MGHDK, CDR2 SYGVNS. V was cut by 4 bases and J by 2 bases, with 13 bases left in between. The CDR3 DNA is TGTGCCAGCAGTGGAGTAGCGGTTCCCACAGATACGCAGTATTTT. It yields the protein CASSGVAVPTDTQYF.

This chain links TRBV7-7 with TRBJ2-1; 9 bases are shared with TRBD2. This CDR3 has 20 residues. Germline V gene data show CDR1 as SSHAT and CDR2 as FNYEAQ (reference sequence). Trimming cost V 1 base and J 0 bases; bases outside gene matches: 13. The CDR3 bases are TGTGCCAGCAGCTTAGGGTCCGTAGGACTAGCGCCAAGCTCCTACAATGAGCAGTTCTTC. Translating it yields CASSLGSVGLAPSSYNEQFF.

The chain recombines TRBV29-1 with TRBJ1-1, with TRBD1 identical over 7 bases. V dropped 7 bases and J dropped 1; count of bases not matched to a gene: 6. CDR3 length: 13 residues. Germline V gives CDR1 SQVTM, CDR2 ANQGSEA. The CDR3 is CSASGQTNTEAFF. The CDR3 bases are TGCAGCGCCTCGGGACAGACGAACACTGAAGCTTTCTTT.

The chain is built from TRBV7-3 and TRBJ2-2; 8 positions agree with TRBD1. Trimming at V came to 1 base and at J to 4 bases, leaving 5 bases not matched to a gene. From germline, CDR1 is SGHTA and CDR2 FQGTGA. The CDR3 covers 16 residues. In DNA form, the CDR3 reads TGTGCCAGCAGCTTAAAGTGGACAGGGTTCACCGGGGAGCTGTTTTTT. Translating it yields CASSLKWTGFTGELFF.

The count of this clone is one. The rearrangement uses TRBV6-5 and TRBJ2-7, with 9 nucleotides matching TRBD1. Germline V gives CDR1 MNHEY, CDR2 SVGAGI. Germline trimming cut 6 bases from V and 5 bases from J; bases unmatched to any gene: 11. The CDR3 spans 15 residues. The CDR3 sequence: CASSSAGTGRNEQYF. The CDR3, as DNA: TGTGCCAGCAGCTCAGCCGGGACAGGGAGGAACGAGCAGTACTTC.

The CDR3 region has the DNA TGTGCCAGCAGCTTGGCAGGGGTCACTGAAGCTTTCTTT. This codes for CASSLAGVTEAFF. V is TRBV5-4 and J is TRBJ1-1, with a tentative D call TRBD1 (6 bases). Germline loops: CDR1 SGHNT, CDR2 YYREEE (reference sequence). The CDR3 sequence is 13 residues long. V dropped 0 bases and J dropped 4 bases, with 7 bases sitting between them.

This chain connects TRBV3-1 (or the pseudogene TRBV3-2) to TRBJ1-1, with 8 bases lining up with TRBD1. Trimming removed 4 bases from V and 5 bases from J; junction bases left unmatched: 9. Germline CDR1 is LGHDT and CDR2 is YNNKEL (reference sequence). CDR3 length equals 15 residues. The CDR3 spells CASSPHRQGSTEAFF. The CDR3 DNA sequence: TGTGCCAGCAGCCCCCACCGACAGGGGAGTACTGAAGCTTTCTTT.

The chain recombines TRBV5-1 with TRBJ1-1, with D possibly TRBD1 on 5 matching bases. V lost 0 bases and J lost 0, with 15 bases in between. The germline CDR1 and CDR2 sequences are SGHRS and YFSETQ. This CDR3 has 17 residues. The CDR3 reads CASSLEPGWGVNTEAFF. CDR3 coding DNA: TGCGCCAGCAGCTTGGAGCCAGGGTGGGGGGTGAACACTGAAGCTTTCTTT.

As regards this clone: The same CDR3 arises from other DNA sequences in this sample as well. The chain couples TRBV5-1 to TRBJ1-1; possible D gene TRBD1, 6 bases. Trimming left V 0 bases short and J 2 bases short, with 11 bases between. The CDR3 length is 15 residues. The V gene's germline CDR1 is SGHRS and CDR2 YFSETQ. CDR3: CASSLAGGRNTEAFF. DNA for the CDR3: TGCGCCAGCAGCTTGGCCGGGGGGCGCAACACTGAAGCTTTCTTT.

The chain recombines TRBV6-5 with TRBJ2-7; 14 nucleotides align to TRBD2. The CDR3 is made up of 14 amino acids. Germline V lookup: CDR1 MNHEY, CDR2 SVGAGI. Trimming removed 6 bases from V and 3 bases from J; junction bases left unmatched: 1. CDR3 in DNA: TGTGCCAGCAGCGGGACTAGCGGGAGCTACGAGCAGTACTTC. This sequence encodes CASSGTSGSYEQYF.

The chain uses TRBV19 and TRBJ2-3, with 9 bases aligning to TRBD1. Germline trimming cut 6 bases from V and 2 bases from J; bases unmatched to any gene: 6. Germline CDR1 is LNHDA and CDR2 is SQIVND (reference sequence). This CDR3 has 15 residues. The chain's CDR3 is CASSTQGALTDTQYF. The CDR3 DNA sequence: TGTGCCAGTAGCACACAGGGGGCCCTCACAGATACGCAGTATTTT.

The chain's CDR3 is CASGSGTRDNEQFF. CDR3 nucleotides: TGTGCCAGCGGTAGCGGCACAAGGGACAATGAGCAGTTCTTC. V usage is TRBV6-5 and J usage is TRBJ2-1; possibly TRBD2 for D (6 bases). Trimming shortened V by 8 bases and J by 5 bases, and 16 bases separated the two germline ends. Germline V gene data show CDR1 as MNHEY and CDR2 as SVGAGI. The CDR3 extends over 14 amino acids.